This entry concerns a single T cell receptor beta chain. Its antigen is still unknown. A much larger clone lies one base from this, so it may be a read error. Input for naive CD8 libraries was roughly 17,000 to 1,000,000 sorted cells; the RNA fraction used was 10%, 30% or 50%. The entry originates in a study of molecular identifiers for immune sequencing clone quantification. General study results and limits: Over 98% of effector molecules, but under 1% in naive cells, were held by clones with more than 20 RNA copies. Reportedly, one cell's Jurkat TCR RNA was detected within 1,100,000 naive CD8 cells.

Each CDR3 protein gets one entry after TCRdb re-called the PCR reads with MiXCR. The top ten hold roughly 0.9% of the sample, which has over 600,000 distinct CDR3 sequences, 15% to 20% seen once. Material for sequencing was naive CD8+ T cells from blood, with Jurkat cell RNA spiked in. The subset denotes: FACS-sorted CD8+CD4-CCR7+CD45RA+ naive T cells. The receptor was derived from a human donor in good health. Some libraries in this study had Jurkat cell RNA spiked in.

CDR3: CAISESLLGIPASADTQYF. Written as DNA, the CDR3 is TGTGCCATCAGTGAGTCGTTACTGGGAATTCCCGCTAGCGCAGATACGCAGTATTTT. This chain joins TRBV10-3 and TRBJ2-3, with a weak D call TRBD2 (6 bases). There are 19 residues in the CDR3. CDR1 and CDR2 from the germline V gene are ENHRY and SYGVKD. Trimming took 0 bases from V and 4 from J, leaving 23 bases between them.